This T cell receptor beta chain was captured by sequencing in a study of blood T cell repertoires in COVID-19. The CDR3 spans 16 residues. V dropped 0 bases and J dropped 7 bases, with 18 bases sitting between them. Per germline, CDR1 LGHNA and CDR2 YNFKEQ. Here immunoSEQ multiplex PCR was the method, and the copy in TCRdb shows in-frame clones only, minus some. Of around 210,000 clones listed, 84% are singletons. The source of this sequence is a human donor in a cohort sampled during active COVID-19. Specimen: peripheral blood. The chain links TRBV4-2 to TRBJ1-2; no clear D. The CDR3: CASSQDPGVPFFGYTF. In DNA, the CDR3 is TGTGCCAGCAGCCAAGACCCGGGAGTACCCTTTTTTGGCTACACCTTC.